These T cell receptor beta chains were read from a single sample in a study of cytomegalovirus exposure and HLA in healthy donors. Produced via immunoSEQ multiplex PCR; TCRdb's table is partial and in-frame only. The sample consists of more than 65,000 clones, 60% to 75% of them appearing once. Sequences were obtained from PBMCs. These receptors all come from a woman aged 55-69 years in good health and CMV-seropositive. The CDR3 runs from the conserved cysteine through the conserved F or W. D genes are given only for firm matches. Clone size is not always given. Where it is, it says once, few, many or a class for expanded clones.

>TRBJ2-1|TRBV6-1|16|-|TRBD2
CASSELAGGSGNEQFF
TGTGCCAGCAGTGAACTAGCGGGAGGCTCGGGAAATGAGCAGTTCTTC
>TRBJ2-2|TRBV7-2|16|-|-
CASSALSSVSTGELFF
TGTGCCAGCAGCGCCCTTTCTAGCGTAAGCACCGGGGAGCTGTTTTTT
>TRBJ2-7|TRBV19|16|-|TRBD2
CASTRTVTSGSYEQYF
TGTGCCAGTACCAGAACAGTGACTAGCGGCTCCTACGAGCAGTACTTC
>TRBJ2-7|TRBV6-1|19|few|TRBD2
CASSDPQTRTGTSENEQYF
TGTGCCAGCAGTGATCCCCAGACACGAACCGGGACTAGCGAGAACGAGCAGTACTTC
>TRBJ1-2|TRBV6-1|14|-|TRBD1
CASSEATGKYGYTF
TGTGCCAGCAGTGAAGCGACAGGGAAGTATGGCTACACCTTC
>TRBJ1-5|TRBV27|14|-|-
CASKHRDTTIAQHF
TGTGCCAGCAAGCACCGGGACACTACAATCGCCCAGCATTTT
>TRBJ2-5|TRBV30|14|-|-
CAWRKGGEQETQYF
TGTGCCTGGAGGAAGGGGGGGGAACAAGAGACCCAGTACTTC
>TRBJ2-3|TRBV9|15|-|-
CASSIRQAQGDTQYF
TGTGCCAGCAGCATCCGACAGGCCCAGGGAGATACGCAGTATTTT
>TRBJ2-3|TRBV7-9|16|-|TRBD1
CASSWDRYPSTDTQYF
TGTGCCAGCAGCTGGGACAGGTACCCAAGCACAGATACGCAGTATTTT
>TRBJ1-1|TRBV5-1|15|few|-
CASSFQGRGDTEAFF
TGCGCCAGCAGCTTTCAGGGAAGGGGCGACACTGAAGCTTTCTTT
>TRBJ2-3|TRBV5-1|16|few|TRBD2
CASHSGGRLFTDTQYF
TGCGCCAGTCATAGCGGGGGGCGTCTATTCACAGATACGCAGTATTTT
>TRBJ1-6|TRBV6-5|15|-|-
CASRTYRMGNSPLHF
TGTGCCAGCAGAACCTACAGGATGGGTAATTCACCCCTCCACTTT
>TRBJ2-7|TRBV19|13|-|-
CASTPRGSYEQYF
TGTGCCAGTACTCCAAGGGGAAGCTACGAGCAGTACTTC
>TRBJ1-2|TRBV27|13|-|-
CASSFAGMEGYTF
TGTGCCAGCAGTTTCGCAGGGATGGAGGGCTACACCTTC
>TRBJ2-5|TRBV9|14|-|TRBD1
CASSPRTGKETQYF
TGTGCCAGCAGCCCCCGGACAGGGAAAGAGACCCAGTACTTC
>TRBJ2-1|TRBV30|12|-|TRBD2
CAWRAGLNEQFF
TGTGCCTGGAGAGCGGGGCTCAATGAGCAGTTCTTC
>TRBJ2-2|TRBV4-2|18|-|-
CASSPSMLKGSNTGELFF
TGTGCCAGCAGCCCGAGCATGCTCAAGGGGTCCAACACCGGGGAGCTGTTTTTT
>TRBJ2-7|TRBV4-2|15|-|TRBD2
CASSQVGLAAYEQYF
TGTGCCAGCAGCCAAGTAGGACTAGCGGCCTACGAGCAGTACTTC
>TRBJ2-1|TRBV19|16|-|TRBD2
CASSIPGLAGGDEQFF
TGTGCCAGTAGTATTCCGGGACTAGCGGGGGGCGATGAGCAGTTCTTC
>TRBJ2-5|TRBV30|11|-|-
CAGALGKTQYF
TGTGCTGGGGCCCTGGGGAAGACCCAGTACTTC
>TRBJ1-1|TRBV6-5|15|-|-
CASSYLPEGNTEAFF
TGTGCCAGCAGTTACCTCCCCGAGGGGAACACTGAAGCTTTCTTT
>TRBJ1-5|TRBV6-6|15|-|-
CATKTQGMSNQPQHF
TGTGCCACCAAGACGCAGGGGATGAGCAATCAGCCCCAGCATTTT
>TRBJ2-2|TRBV27|15|-|-
CASKPGQGDTGELFF
TGTGCCAGCAAACCGGGTCAGGGCGACACCGGGGAGCTGTTTTTT
>TRBJ2-1|TRBV19|14|-|TRBD2
CASTHSGRAVEQFF
TGTGCCAGTACCCATAGCGGGAGGGCCGTTGAGCAGTTCTTC
>TRBJ2-5|TRBV7-9|16|-|-
CASSAGIAAGEKTQYF
TGTGCCAGCAGCGCCGGAATAGCGGCAGGAGAGAAGACCCAGTACTTC
>TRBJ1-3|TRBV7-8|14|once|-
CASTLTSSGNTIYF
TGTGCCAGCACCCTGACAAGCTCTGGAAACACCATATATTTT
>TRBJ2-2|TRBV6-6|15|once|TRBD1
CASSWGQGGTGELFF
TGTGCCAGCAGTTGGGGACAGGGGGGTACCGGGGAGCTGTTTTTT
>TRBJ1-1|TRBV5-6|11|few|-
CASSWGGKAFF
TGTGCCAGCAGCTGGGGGGGGAAAGCTTTCTTT